A single sample gave rise to the 9 T cell receptor beta chains below, sequenced in a study of control samples from healthy donors and cancer patients. Libraries were prepared by immunoSEQ multiplex PCR; TCRdb keeps only in-frame clonotypes and omits some of them. The table includes approximately 53,000 clones, approximately 90% detected once. The sample was PBMCs. These receptors were collected from a man under 40 with colorectal cancer.

The CDR3 is CASSLGLGTGPNTGELFF. In DNA, the CDR3 is TGTGCCAGCAGCTTGGGACTTGGGACAGGGCCGAACACCGGGGAGCTGTTTTTT. V and J are TRBV7-2 and TRBJ2-2; 9 bases are shared with TRBD1. Germline CDR1 and CDR2: SGHTA and FQGNSA. The CDR3 has 18 residues. V shed 3 bases, J shed 0 bases, and the junction held 8 bases outside the gene matches.

This clone was found once. The V call is TRBV30, the J call TRBJ1-1, with a tentative D call TRBD1 (5 bases). Trimming cost V 5 bases and J 4 bases, with 14 bases left between them. Germline values: CDR1 GTSNPN, CDR2 SVGIG (reference sequence). The CDR3 has 13 residues. CDR3 sequence (DNA): TGTGCCTGGTCCCATGGGGGAATCACTGAAGCTTTCTTT. Protein product: CAWSHGGITEAFF.

The chain has TRBV9 and TRBJ1-6; no definite D call. Per germline, CDR1 SGDLS and CDR2 YYNGEE. The length of the CDR3 is 19 residues. Trimming took 0 bases from V and 0 from J, leaving 16 bases between them. For the CDR3, the DNA is TGTGCCAGCAGCGTAGGGCCTTGGGCACCCGACTCCTATAATTCACCCCTCCACTTT. This gives the protein CASSVGPWAPDSYNSPLHF.

V gene TRBV6-6 combines with J gene TRBJ1-4; tentatively, D is TRBD1 (5 bases). Germline CDR1 is MNHNY and CDR2 is SVGAGI (reference sequence). CDR3 length equals 15 residues. V lost 2 bases and J 5 bases, leaving 12 bases between the germline ends. The CDR3 DNA sequence: TGTGCCAGCAGTTACACAGGCAGATCAAATGAAAAACTGTTTTTT. Residues: CASSYTGRSNEKLFF.

The chain has TRBV27 and TRBJ1-2, with no clear D. Germline CDR1 and CDR2: MNHEY and SMNVEV (reference sequence). This CDR3 contains 16 residues. Trimming cost V 5 bases and J 2 bases, with 18 bases left between them. The CDR3 loop is CASSLGVGGANYGYTF. The CDR3 DNA follows: TGTGCCAGCAGTCTCGGCGTTGGCGGAGCCAACTATGGCTACACCTTC.

The gene calls are TRBV19 and TRBJ2-3, with 10 bases that match TRBD2. Germline V gene data show CDR1 as LNHDA and CDR2 as SQIVND (reference sequence). With V trimmed by 9 bases and J by 6 bases, 9 bases remained unmatched. This CDR3 is built from 14 residues. The DNA for the CDR3 is TGTGCCAGCGGGAGCCTAGCGGGGGCGGATACGCAGTATTTT. It codes for CASGSLAGADTQYF.

The CDR3 here is CASRDSRTVNTEAFF. The CDR3 DNA reads as TGCGCCAGCAGGGATTCAAGGACAGTGAACACTGAAGCTTTCTTT. V is TRBV5-1 and J is TRBJ1-1; D may be TRBD1 (6 bases). There are 15 residues in the CDR3. V was trimmed by 5 bases and J by 0 bases, leaving 14 bases between them. Germline CDR1 SGHRS, CDR2 YFSETQ.

The chain combines TRBV9 with TRBJ1-2, with TRBD1 matching 7 bases. Trimming at V came to 4 bases and at J to 6 bases, leaving 6 bases not matched to a gene. There are 13 residues in the CDR3. Germline-derived CDR1 and CDR2 are SGDLS and YYNGEE. The CDR3 bases are TGTGCCAGCAGCCTAACAGGGGAGGATGGCTACACCTTC. Translating it yields CASSLTGEDGYTF.

The chain combines TRBV29-1 with TRBJ2-2, with D perhaps matching TRBD1 (6 bases). Germline loops: CDR1 SQVTM, CDR2 ANQGSEA. V dropped 5 bases and J dropped 10 bases, with 11 bases sitting between them. The length of the CDR3 is 11 residues. CDR3 loop: CSVSTGPELFF. The DNA of the CDR3 is TGCAGCGTTTCGACAGGCCCGGAGCTGTTTTTT.